Shown below are 23 T cell receptor beta chains from a single sample sequenced in a study of T cells in Graves' hyperthyroidism and ophthalmopathy. RNA transcripts served as the template for amplifying TCR beta CDR3 regions. Carried out on the TCR CDR3, a first-round RT-PCR used the HTBI primer set. TCRdb processed the multiplex PCR reads anew with MiXCR; each CDR3 protein has one entry. Here the sample spans 200,000 to 250,000 distinct CDR3 sequences, 17% being singletons. The specimen sequenced was blood. The receptors were gathered from a man aged 45-65 years with Graves' hyperthyroidism.

The chain links TRBV4-1 to TRBJ1-6, with D tentatively TRBD1 (5 bases). The CDR3 loop spans 16 amino acids. Trimming cost V 4 bases and J 6 bases, with 16 bases left between them. Germline CDR1 MGHRA, CDR2 YSYEKL. The CDR3 region has the DNA TGCGCCAGCAGCCTAACCGGGACCGATATTAATTCACCCCTCCACTTT. Translated, it gives CASSLTGTDINSPLHF.

This sequence joins TRBV7-9 and TRBJ1-1, with D possibly TRBD1 on 5 matching bases. The V gene lost 3 bases and the J gene lost 7 bases, with 15 bases spanning the gap. Germline V CDR1 and CDR2: SEHNR, FQNEAQ (reference sequence). This CDR3 is 14 amino acids long. The CDR3 nucleotides read TGTGCCAGCAGCTTTGGGGGTACCGGGGATGAAGCTTTCTTT. Translating it yields CASSFGGTGDEAFF. The full variable domain, in which reference TRBV7-9 and TRBJ1-1 provide the parts outside the CDR3, is DTGVSQNPRHKITKRGQNVTFRCDPISEHNRLYWYRQTLGQGPEFLTYFQNEAQLEKSRLLSDRFSAERPKGSFSTLEIQRTEQGDSAMYLCASSFGGTGDEAFFGQGTRLTVV.

There are a few counts of this clonotype. The junction shows a germline mismatch at one end, possibly a read error. V and J are TRBV5-1 and TRBJ2-5; no clear D. The length of the CDR3 is 14 residues. Germline V gives CDR1 SGHRS, CDR2 YFSETQ. CDR3 DNA sequence: TGCGCCAACAGCTGGGGTGCCGGGCAAGAGACCCAGTACTTC. Amino acids: CANSWGAGQETQYF.

This clonotype was recorded many times. J is TRBJ1-2 and V is TRBV7-8; D remains ambiguous. Trimming took 5 bases from V and 2 from J, leaving 21 bases between them. Germline CDR1 SGHVS, CDR2 FQNEAQ. This CDR3 spans 17 amino acids. CDR3 amino acids: CASSAAGGTAANYGYTF. Written as DNA, the CDR3 is TGTGCCAGCAGCGCCGCCGGCGGCACAGCAGCCAACTATGGCTACACCTTC.

The chain links TRBV6-1 to TRBJ2-1; 8 nucleotides align to TRBD2. V lost 5 bases, J lost 3 bases, and 6 bases stayed unmatched. This CDR3 has 15 amino acids. Germline V gene sequence: CDR1 MNHNS, CDR2 SASEGT. CDR3 coding DNA: TGTGCCAGCAGTCAGCGACTAGCGAGCTACAATGAGCAGTTCTTC. The encoded protein is CASSQRLASYNEQFF.

J is TRBJ2-1 and V is TRBV29-1, with TRBD1 identical over 7 bases. Trimming took 2 bases from V and 12 from J; bases not matched to a gene: 22. This CDR3 comprises 17 residues. The germline CDR1 and CDR2 sequences are SQVTM and ANQGSEA. The CDR3 DNA reads as TGCAGCGTTGAAAGAGGACAGGAGAATTTATCTCCCGGGATGCAGTTCTTC. Translation: CSVERGQENLSPGMQFF.

This clonotype was seen only a few times. DNA for the CDR3: TGTGCCAGCAGTTTATATAGGTCTCCCCAGCATTTT. It is translated as CASSLYRSPQHF. The chain couples TRBV12-3 or TRBV12-4 to TRBJ1-5; no firm D call. V shed 2 bases and J shed 10 bases, with 9 bases lying between them. This CDR3 has 12 amino acids.

This clonotype was found many times. J is TRBJ1-2 and V is TRBV7-9; D uncertain. This CDR3 has 15 amino acids. The V and J ends lost 2 bases and 7 bases respectively, with 17 bases between them. Germline CDR1 reads SEHNR; CDR2 reads FQNEAQ (reference sequence). CDR3 bases: TGTGCCAGCAGCTTAACTTCTCCTTCCACGGCTGGCTACACCTTC. Amino acids: CASSLTSPSTAGYTF.

The V call is TRBV20-1, the J call TRBJ1-6; a weak D match, TRBD1 (5 bases). In germline, CDR1 is DFQATT, CDR2 SNEGSKA (reference sequence). The length of the CDR3 is 13 residues. The V gene lost 4 bases and the J gene lost 6 bases, with 10 bases spanning the gap. CDR3 sequence reads: CSAKGRFNSPLHF. The DNA for the CDR3 is TGCAGTGCTAAGGGACGGTTTAATTCACCCCTCCACTTT.

This clonotype was observed many times. This chain uses TRBV28 with TRBJ1-4; 9 bases map to TRBD1. The V gene's germline CDR1 is MDHEN and CDR2 SYDVKM. V lost 4 bases, J lost 5 bases, and 5 bases stayed unmatched. This CDR3 is 15 amino acids long. CDR3 sequence (DNA): TGTGCCAGCAGTTCAGGGACAGGGCCGAATGAAAAACTGTTTTTT. Amino acids: CASSSGTGPNEKLFF. Full variable domain (rest looked up from reference TRBV28 and TRBJ1-4): DVKVTQSSRYLVKRTGEKVFLECVQDMDHENMFWYRQDPGLGLRLIYFSYDVKMKEKGDIPEGYSVSREKKERFSLILESASTNQTSMYLCASSSGTGPNEKLFFGSGTQLSVL.

This clonotype appeared many times. The J gene is TRBJ2-1, the V gene TRBV6-1; tentative D call: TRBD2 (5 bases). The CDR3 spans 15 residues. Trimming took 2 bases from V and 3 from J, leaving 11 bases between them. CDR1 and CDR2 (germline): MNHNS, SASEGT. This CDR3 is CASSERRAYYNEQFF. Written as DNA, the CDR3 is TGTGCCAGCAGTGAAAGGCGGGCTTACTACAATGAGCAGTTCTTC.

In this sample, this clonotype turned up many times. V is TRBV20-1 and J is TRBJ2-7, with D tentatively TRBD2 (6 bases). The germline gives CDR1 DFQATT, CDR2 SNEGSKA (reference sequence). The CDR3 sequence is 14 residues long. V lost 1 base and J 0 bases, leaving 10 bases between the germline ends. The CDR3 DNA reads TGCAGTGCTAGAGGGGGGGTGAACTCCTACGAGCAGTACTTC. It yields the protein CSARGGVNSYEQYF.

J is TRBJ2-2 and V is TRBV6-1; D perhaps matches TRBD1 (6 bases). CDR3 size: 15 residues. CDR1 and CDR2 (germline): MNHNS, SASEGT. Between the trimmed V and J ends, which lost 6 bases and 1 base, there was a span of 12 bases. The CDR3 nucleotides are TGTGCCAGCAGACAACAGGGTTTGAACACCGGGGAGCTGTTTTTT. Protein: CASRQQGLNTGELFF.

This clonotype came up many times. The chain combines TRBV28 with TRBJ1-3; possible D gene TRBD1, 6 bases. This CDR3 is built from 16 residues. V gave up 8 bases and J gave up 0 bases, with 17 bases separating them. Germline assignment: CDR1 MDHEN and CDR2 SYDVKM. The CDR3 sequence is CASEALRGPSGNTIYF. The CDR3 DNA is TGTGCCAGCGAAGCTCTCCGGGGGCCCTCTGGAAACACCATATATTTT.

This clonotype was seen a few times. For the CDR3, the DNA is TGTGCCAGCAGTAATACACCAGTACATGGCTACACCTTC. Translating it yields CASSNTPVHGYTF. The chain is built from TRBV6-2 or TRBV6-3 and TRBJ1-2; D call uncertain. The CDR3 covers 13 residues. V lost 5 bases to trimming and J lost 6 bases, with 13 bases between them. Germline V lookup: CDR1 MNHEY, CDR2 SVGEGT.

This clonotype has just a few counts. The chain combines TRBV11-2 with TRBJ1-2; D is possibly TRBD1 (6 bases). Trimming took off 0 bases at V and 0 bases at J, with 8 bases between the two ends. Germline values: CDR1 SGHAT, CDR2 FQNNGV. The CDR3 sequence is 15 residues long. The CDR3 DNA reads as TGTGCCAGCAGCTTAGATCGGACAGCTAACTATGGCTACACCTTC. This sequence encodes CASSLDRTANYGYTF.

V and J are TRBV10-3 and TRBJ2-3, with D tentatively TRBD1 (6 bases). This CDR3 spans 13 amino acids. V lost 4 bases to trimming and J lost 5 bases, with 10 bases between them. Per the germline V gene, CDR1 is ENHRY and CDR2 is SYGVKD. The CDR3 loop reads CAISVQGQDTQYF. CDR3 nucleotides: TGTGCCATCAGTGTCCAGGGACAAGATACGCAGTATTTT.

V usage is TRBV20-1 and J usage is TRBJ2-7; 9 bases are shared with TRBD1. The ends lost 7 bases at V and 5 bases at J; junction bases unmatched: 9. Per the germline V gene, CDR1 is DFQATT and CDR2 is SNEGSKA (reference sequence). CDR3 length: 13 amino acids. The CDR3 DNA is TGCAGTGTCCTGGACAGGGGAGTCAACGAGCAGTACTTC. It specifies CSVLDRGVNEQYF.

This clonotype was detected ten times or more. The chain couples TRBV3-1 to TRBJ2-3, with D unclear. This CDR3 is built from 14 residues. V lost 0 bases to trimming and J lost 2 bases, with 6 bases between them. Germline V CDR1 and CDR2: LGHDT, YNNKEL (reference sequence). Here the CDR3 DNA reads TGTGCCAGCAGCCAAGAGAGCATCACAGATACGCAGTATTTT. The encoded protein is CASSQESITDTQYF.

This chain joins TRBV6-2 or TRBV6-3 and TRBJ1-1, with unresolved D. Looked up from germline, CDR1 is MNHEY and CDR2 is SVGEGT. This CDR3 is built from 13 residues. V lost 6 bases and J lost 8, with 16 bases in between. The CDR3 region is CASRVGRLGEAFF. DNA for the CDR3: TGTGCCAGCAGAGTGGGCAGACTTGGAGAAGCTTTCTTT.

This chain connects TRBV6-5 to TRBJ2-5; D gene uncertain. Germline lookup yields CDR1 MNHEY and CDR2 SVGAGI. The V gene lost 1 base and the J gene lost 2 bases, with 2 bases spanning the gap. The CDR3 spans 12 residues. The chain's CDR3 is CASSYFQETQYF. CDR3 nucleotide sequence: TGTGCCAGCAGTTACTTTCAAGAGACCCAGTACTTC.

The V gene is TRBV4-1, the J gene TRBJ2-7; D ambiguous. The germline gives CDR1 MGHRA, CDR2 YSYEKL. Between the trimmed V and J ends, which lost 3 bases and 1 base, there was a span of 13 bases. The CDR3 is made up of 15 amino acids. This CDR3 is CASSQSETRSYEQYF. The CDR3 DNA follows: TGCGCCAGCAGCCAGTCAGAGACACGTTCCTACGAGCAGTACTTC.

The table lists this clonotype with a few counts. The chain employs TRBV6-5 and TRBJ2-2; 11 bases fit TRBD2. The ends lost 0 bases at V and 3 bases at J; junction bases unmatched: 3. Germline V gene sequence: CDR1 MNHEY, CDR2 SVGAGI. The CDR3 runs to 17 residues. CDR3 amino acids: CASSYSISGRDTGELFF. CDR3 nucleotides: TGTGCCAGCAGTTACTCGATTAGCGGGAGGGACACCGGGGAGCTGTTTTTT.